The present T cell receptor (beta chain) was sequenced within a study of glioma-infiltrating T cells. At least ten counts were recorded for this clonotype. The antigen is unknown. Amplification of TCR alpha and beta CDR3 regions from RNA used iRepertoire nested multiplex PCR. One entry per CDR3 protein, called by TCRdb with MiXCR from the multiplex PCR reads. Of approximately 400,000 distinct CDR3 sequences in the sample, roughly two fifths are singletons; the top ten hold around 12%. Study-wide points: Gliomas, especially low-grade, showed above-expected tissue-blood divergence; non-neoplastic patients showed below. Very few CDR3 sequences were shared between tissue and blood.

This CDR3 comprises 14 residues. The V end lost 4 bases, the J end lost 0 bases, and 7 bases lay between the germline ends. Germline CDR1 reads DFQATT; CDR2 reads SNEGSKA (reference sequence). The TCR originated in a human donor with low-grade glioma or glioblastoma, undergoing nonglioma brain surgery, or in good health (not recorded which). The chain recombines TRBV20-1 with TRBJ1-6, with D possibly TRBD1 on 6 matching bases. Sequences were obtained from glioma tissue, nonneoplastic brain tissue, or PBMCs (not recorded which). The CDR3 sequence: CSATRGSYNSPLHF. Written as DNA, the CDR3 is TGCAGTGCTACCAGGGGCTCCTATAATTCACCCCTCCACTTT.